This T cell receptor (beta chain) was retrieved from a study of T cell responses to AZD1222 COVID-19 vaccine. Study results and caveats: CD4 TCRs associated with vaccination spanned spike, dominating at 160-218 and 743-854. At baseline, just a handful of AZD1222 recipients tested seropositive. Of spike-specific TCRs, nearly half reportedly target regions left unmutated in variants.

TCRdb's copy holds only in-frame clones and misses some; the assay was immunoSEQ multiplex PCR. There are about 110,000 clones in the sample; roughly 89% occur only once, and 3.1% lies in the top ten. V gave up 5 bases and J gave up 0 bases, with 11 bases separating them. Germline V gives CDR1 SGHTA, CDR2 FQGNSA. This CDR3 has 16 residues. As to this clone: Its antigen is unidentified.

Sequences were derived from peripheral blood, sampled on day 0 of MenACWY control vaccination. J is TRBJ1-6 and V is TRBV7-2; D might be TRBD1 (6 bases). This sequence originates from an adult in good health. The CDR3 protein is CASSRDISSYNSPLHF. The CDR3 region has the DNA TGTGCCAGCAGCCGGGACATCAGCTCCTATAATTCACCCCTCCACTTT.